The 20 T cell receptor beta chains given below trace back to one sample, sequenced in a study of T cell responses to AZD1222 COVID-19 vaccine. Sequencing was performed with immunoSEQ multiplex PCR; in TCRdb, only in-frame clones are kept and a portion is missing. The top ten clones hold approximately 3.3% of a sample with about 100,000 clones, roughly 89% of them seen once. The specimen comprised peripheral blood, sampled on day 0 of AZD1222 vaccination. All receptors derive from an adult in good health.

The rearrangement links TRBV3-1 (or the pseudogene TRBV3-2) to TRBJ2-5, with TRBD2 matching over 12 bases. V dropped 5 bases and J dropped 4; count of bases not matched to a gene: 8. CDR1 and CDR2 from the germline V gene are LGHDT and YNNKEL (reference sequence). CDR3 length: 16 residues. In nucleotides, the CDR3 is TGTGCCAGCAGCGAGTCTAGCGGGGGGGCAAGAGAGACCCAGTACTTC. It is translated as CASSESSGGARETQYF.

The genes are TRBV9 and TRBJ1-1, with a possible D match to TRBD1 (5 bases). CDR1 and CDR2 (germline): SGDLS, YYNGEE. This CDR3 contains 15 residues. Trimming removed 3 bases from V and 1 base from J, with 13 bases in between. The CDR3 loop reads CASSAHLGENTEAFF. The CDR3 DNA reads as TGTGCCAGCAGCGCCCATTTAGGGGAGAACACTGAAGCTTTCTTT. Supplemented by reference TRBV9 and TRBJ1-1, the full variable domain reads DSGVTQTPKHLITATGQRVTLRCSPRSGDLSVYWYQQSLDQGLQFLIQYYNGEERAKGNILERFSAQQFPDLHSELNLSSLELGDSALYFCASSAHLGENTEAFFGQGTRLTVV.

The V call is TRBV10-3, the J call TRBJ1-1, with 8 bases matching TRBD1. The CDR3 totals 14 residues. Germline CDR1 ENHRY, CDR2 SYGVKD. V shed 6 bases, J shed 2 bases, and the junction held 5 bases outside the gene matches. CDR3 region: CAIRETGANTEAFF. CDR3 DNA sequence: TGTGCCATCAGAGAGACAGGGGCCAACACTGAAGCTTTCTTT.

This clone was observed a single time. Other DNA sequences from this sample encode an identical CDR3 as well. J is TRBJ2-1 and V is TRBV9; 8 bases map to TRBD1. V lost 3 bases to trimming and J lost 2 bases; unmatched junction nucleotides: 4. The CDR3 loop spans 15 amino acids. Per germline, CDR1 SGDLS and CDR2 YYNGEE. The CDR3 loop reads CASSAGTGTYNEQFF. CDR3 nucleotides: TGTGCCAGCAGCGCCGGGACAGGAACCTACAATGAGCAGTTCTTC.

About this clone itself: Germline is not matched at one junction end, which may reflect a read error. This chain links TRBV7-7 with TRBJ2-5; D is perhaps TRBD1 or TRBD2 (6 bases each). The CDR3 is made up of 16 amino acids. Germline assignment: CDR1 SSHAT and CDR2 FNYEAQ (reference sequence). In nucleotides, the CDR3 is TGTGCTAGCAGCTTAGGAGGGACACTCGGCCAAGAGACCCAGTACTTC. The encoded protein is CASSLGGTLGQETQYF.

V is TRBV11-3 and J is TRBJ2-1; D unclear. The CDR3 has 11 amino acids. V lost 3 bases and J 6 bases, leaving 3 bases between the germline ends. Germline CDR1 SGHNT, CDR2 YENEEA. CDR3 bases: TGTGCCAGCAGCTTGGTCAATGAGCAGTTCTTC. Its translation is CASSLVNEQFF.

The rearrangement joins TRBV6-1 to TRBJ1-6, with D hard to call. Germline assignment: CDR1 MNHNS and CDR2 SASEGT. V lost 3 bases, J lost 7 bases, and 13 bases lay in between. The CDR3 covers 15 residues. CDR3 DNA: TGTGCCAGCAGTGATCATTTCTCGGGGAATTCACCCCTCCACTTT. Translation: CASSDHFSGNSPLHF.

The DNA for the CDR3 is TGCGCCAGCAGCAAAACCAACACGACAGGGTCAGCAGGCATTCAGTACTTC. This sequence encodes CASSKTNTTGSAGIQYF. This chain uses TRBV4-1 with TRBJ2-4, with 7 positions matching TRBD1. Germline V gives CDR1 MGHRA, CDR2 YSYEKL. After removal of 5 bases from V and 9 bases from J, the junction contained 19 bases not matched to a gene. The CDR3 has 17 amino acids.

The gene calls are TRBV11-2 and TRBJ2-4; weak D call: TRBD2 (5 bases). The V and J ends lost 5 bases and 7 bases respectively, with 12 bases between them. CDR1 and CDR2 from the germline V gene are SGHAT and FQNNGV. The CDR3 extends over 13 amino acids. In DNA, the CDR3 is TGTGCCAGCAGCGGGCGGGTCGAGAACATTCAGTACTTC. It encodes CASSGRVENIQYF.

The chain employs TRBV4-3 and TRBJ1-5; D not certain. Germline V lookup: CDR1 LGHNA, CDR2 YSLEER. Deletions cut 0 bases from V and 5 bases from J, with 11 bases between. The CDR3 has 15 residues. The CDR3 DNA reads as TGCGCCAGCAGCCAAGAAGGAAGGACCTATCAGCCCCAGCATTTT. Translating gives CASSQEGRTYQPQHF.

This chain joins TRBV2 and TRBJ2-3; D is perhaps TRBD2 (6 bases). With 10 bases removed from V and 3 bases from J, the gap between germline ends came to 14 bases. Germline-derived CDR1 and CDR2 are SNHLY and FYNNEI. This CDR3 has 13 residues. Here the CDR3 DNA reads TGTGCCACCCTCGGGGGTTTGACAGATACGCAGTATTTT. Its protein product is CATLGGLTDTQYF.

J is TRBJ1-5 and V is TRBV6-2 or TRBV6-3; the D gene is possibly TRBD1 (5 bases). V was cut by 6 bases and J by 1 base, with 16 bases left in between. The CDR3 has 16 residues. Germline assignment: CDR1 MNHEY and CDR2 SVGEGT. The CDR3 loop reads CASSQSGGVSNQPQHF. DNA for the CDR3: TGTGCCAGCAGCCAAAGTGGGGGTGTCAGCAATCAGCCCCAGCATTTT.

V gene TRBV28 combines with J gene TRBJ1-2; no firm D call. Germline assignment: CDR1 MDHEN and CDR2 SYDVKM. The V end was cut by 4 bases, the J end by 2 bases, with 17 bases between. The CDR3 has 16 residues. The DNA of the CDR3 is TGTGCCAGCAGTTCTCTTTATCGAGGGAAAAACTATGGCTACACCTTC. This sequence encodes CASSSLYRGKNYGYTF.

V gene TRBV4-3 combines with J gene TRBJ1-1; no firm D call. The CDR3 has 14 amino acids. Germline lookup yields CDR1 LGHNA and CDR2 YSLEER. V dropped 0 bases and J dropped 0 bases, with 5 bases sitting between them. The CDR3, as DNA: TGCGCCAGCAGCCAAGATCGGTTGAACACTGAAGCTTTCTTT. Residues: CASSQDRLNTEAFF.

V and J are TRBV6-1 and TRBJ1-1; 8 bases map to TRBD1. The CDR3 is made up of 15 amino acids. Germline assignment: CDR1 MNHNS and CDR2 SASEGT. After removal of 2 bases from V and 1 base from J, the junction contained 3 bases not matched to a gene. The CDR3 DNA is TGTGCCAGCAGTGAACAGGGGGCCCCGAACACTGAAGCTTTCTTT. It is translated as CASSEQGAPNTEAFF.

This clone was observed a few times. This chain joins TRBV5-4 and TRBJ2-1; D gene uncertain. Germline V gives CDR1 SGHNT, CDR2 YYREEE (reference sequence). Trimming cost V 3 bases and J 0 bases, with 10 bases left between them. The length of the CDR3 is 15 residues. In DNA form, the CDR3 reads TGTGCCAGCAGCTCACGGATTAGCTCCTACAATGAGCAGTTCTTC. Its translation is CASSSRISSYNEQFF.

V usage is TRBV25-1 and J usage is TRBJ2-3, with D possibly matching TRBD1 (5 bases). Germline V gene sequence: CDR1 MGHDK, CDR2 SYGVNS. Trimming took off 3 bases at V and 5 bases at J, with 9 bases between the two ends. CDR3 size: 13 residues. DNA of the CDR3: TGTGCCAGCAGTGACAGGGTTCAAGATACGCAGTATTTT. This encodes CASSDRVQDTQYF. Full variable domain (rest looked up from reference TRBV25-1 and TRBJ2-3): EADIYQTPRYLVIGTGKKITLECSQTMGHDKMYWYQQDPGMELHLIHYSYGVNSTEKGDLSSESTVSRIRTEHFPLTLESARPSHTSQYLCASSDRVQDTQYFGPGTRLTVL.

The chain joins TRBV29-1 to TRBJ2-5, with 7 bases that match TRBD2. Trimming at V came to 4 bases and at J to 3 bases, leaving 2 bases not matched to a gene. CDR1 is SQVTM, CDR2 ANQGSEA, per germline. The CDR3 length is 12 residues. The CDR3 bases are TGCAGCGTTGCCAGCGGGGAAGAGACCCAGTACTTC. It yields the protein CSVASGEETQYF. Full variable domain (outside the CDR3, taken from reference TRBV29-1 and TRBJ2-5): SAVISQKPSRDICQRGTSLTIQCQVDSQVTMMFWYRQQPGQSLTLIATANQGSEATYESGFVIDKFPISRPNLTFSTLTVSNMSPEDSSIYLCSVASGEETQYFGPGTRLLVL.

This chain links TRBV18 with TRBJ1-3, with 7 bases lining up with TRBD1. Trimming took 3 bases from V and 3 from J; bases not matched to a gene: 5. This CDR3 contains 15 residues. CDR1 is KGHSH and CDR2 is LQKENI in the germline V gene. CDR3 bases: TGTGCCAGCTCACCGACAGGGTCTCGTGGAAACACCATATATTTT. Translated, it gives CASSPTGSRGNTIYF. Combining the CDR3 with reference TRBV18 and TRBJ1-3 gives the whole variable domain NAGVMQNPRHLVRRRGQEARLRCSPMKGHSHVYWYRQLPEEGLKFMVYLQKENIIDESGMPKERFSAEFPKEGPSILRIQQVVRGDSAAYFCASSPTGSRGNTIYFGEGSWLTVV.

CDR3 DNA sequence: TGTGCCAGCAGCGACCCCCACGGGGTCAATTCACCCCTCCACTTT. Amino acid sequence: CASSDPHGVNSPLHF. The chain combines TRBV9 with TRBJ1-6; D gene ambiguous. The CDR3 is 15 residues long. Germline CDR1 SGDLS, CDR2 YYNGEE. Trimming left V 3 bases short and J 7 bases short, with 14 bases between.